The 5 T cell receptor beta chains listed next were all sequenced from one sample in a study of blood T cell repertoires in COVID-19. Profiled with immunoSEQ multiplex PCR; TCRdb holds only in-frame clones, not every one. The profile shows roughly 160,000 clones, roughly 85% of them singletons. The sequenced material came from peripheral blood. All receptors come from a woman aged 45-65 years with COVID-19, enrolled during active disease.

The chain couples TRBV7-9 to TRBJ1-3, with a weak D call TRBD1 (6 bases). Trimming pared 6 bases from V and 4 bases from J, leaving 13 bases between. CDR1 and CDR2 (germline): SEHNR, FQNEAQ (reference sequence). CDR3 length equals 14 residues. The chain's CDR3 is CASSRQVGGNTIYF. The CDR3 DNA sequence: TGTGCCAGCAGTCGACAGGTCGGAGGAAACACCATATATTTT.

The CDR3 DNA reads as TGTGCCAGCAGTTACCATACAGGGACAGAAAGACACGAGCAGTACTTC. This encodes CASSYHTGTERHEQYF. The gene calls are TRBV6-6 and TRBJ2-7, with 7 bases matching TRBD1. The V segment lost 2 bases and the J segment 5 bases; nucleotides outside the gene matches: 12. The CDR3 is 16 amino acids. Germline lookup yields CDR1 MNHNY and CDR2 SVGAGI (reference sequence).

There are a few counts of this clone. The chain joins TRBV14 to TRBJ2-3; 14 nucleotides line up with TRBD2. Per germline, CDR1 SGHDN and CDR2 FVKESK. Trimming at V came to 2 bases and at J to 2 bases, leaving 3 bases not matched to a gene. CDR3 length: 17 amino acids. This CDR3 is CASSQRTSGGPTDTQYF. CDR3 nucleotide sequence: TGTGCCAGCAGCCAACGGACTAGCGGGGGGCCCACAGATACGCAGTATTTT.

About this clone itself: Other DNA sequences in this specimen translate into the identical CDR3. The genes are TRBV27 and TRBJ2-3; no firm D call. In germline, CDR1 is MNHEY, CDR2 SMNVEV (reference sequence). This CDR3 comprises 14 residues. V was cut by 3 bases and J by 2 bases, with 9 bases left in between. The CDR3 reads CASSFGSPTDTQYF. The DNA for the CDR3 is TGTGCCAGCAGTTTTGGCTCTCCCACAGATACGCAGTATTTT.

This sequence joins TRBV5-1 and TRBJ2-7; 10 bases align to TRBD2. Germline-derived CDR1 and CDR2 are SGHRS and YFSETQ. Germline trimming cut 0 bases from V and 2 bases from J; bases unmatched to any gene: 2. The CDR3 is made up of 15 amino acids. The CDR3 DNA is TGCGCCAGCAGCTTGGTTAGCGGGGGGACCTACGAGCAGTACTTC. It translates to CASSLVSGGTYEQYF.